This TCR beta chain was sequenced in a study of immune characterization of retroperitoneal liposarcoma. Germline V lookup: CDR1 MNHNS, CDR2 SASEGT. This CDR3 has 14 residues. V gave up 0 bases and J gave up 6 bases, with 9 bases separating them. One entry per CDR3 protein results from TCRdb running MiXCR on the PCR reads. The table includes some 9,900 distinct CDR3 sequences, more than 25% detected once. The sample holds a few counts of this clonotype. The material sequenced was tumor tissue. The chain employs TRBV6-1 and TRBJ1-3; a possible D gene is TRBD1 (5 bases). This TCR was sampled from a male donor with retroperitoneal liposarcoma. The CDR3 is CASSEAREANTIYF. CDR3 DNA: TGTGCCAGCAGTGAAGCCAGGGAGGCAAACACCATATATTTT.